This T cell receptor (beta chain) was documented in a study of shared T cell receptors in the human thymus. Data came from immunoSEQ multiplex PCR; TCRdb stores just in-frame clones and leaves some out. This sample has some 640,000 clones, with approximately 89% found just once. CDR1 and CDR2 (germline): SGHRS, YFSETQ. With V trimmed by 0 bases and J by 1 base, 3 bases remained unmatched. The CDR3 is 16 amino acids. The data also belong to a second study, concerning human thymus T cells. That report notes: The people who donated were healthy Finnish babies having corrective surgery for congenital heart defects. Resected material from corrective heart surgery provided the thymus tissue analysed. Apparent bias marked the V and J gene usage of thymic and blood repertoires. Thymic repertoires of unrelated individuals were reported in related research to overlap highly.

The sequence was collected from a boy younger than two with a congenital heart defect. The rearrangement uses TRBV5-1 and TRBJ1-1, with TRBD1 matching over 10 bases. Sequencing was performed on thymocytes. Here the CDR3 reads CASSLVWDRGNTEAFF. CDR3 in DNA: TGCGCCAGCAGCTTGGTGTGGGACAGGGGGAACACTGAAGCTTTCTTT.